This T cell receptor (beta chain) was captured by sequencing in a study of T cell repertoires in cytomegalovirus infection. At the level of the study: Selected CMV epitopes included recently identified HLA-C-restricted ones as well as well-studied HLA-B-restricted ones. Through public TCR beta signatures, both CMV infection and matching HLA type were indicated.

There are 15 residues in the CDR3. Germline trimming cut 4 bases from V and 7 bases from J; bases unmatched to any gene: 7. Germline V gene sequence: CDR1 SGHTA, CDR2 FQGNSA. In the case of this clonotype: Its antigen remains unknown.

TCRdb re-called the reads through MiXCR, storing one row per CDR3 protein. The sample has some 700,000 distinct CDR3 sequences; around 32% are singletons. General observations from the study: Ex vivo responses were dominated by HLA-C-restricted CMV-specific TCR beta clonotypes. Identification of carriers of CMV plus the relevant HLA was performed using cumulative public TCR beta family frequency.

The TCR sequence derives from a human donor in good health (CMV status not recorded). Some clones in this sample may be carry-over from other donors' samples. This material consisted of cultured PBMCs, taken from culture after CMV antigen stimulation. This rearrangement joins TRBV7-2 to TRBJ2-3; 11 positions agree with TRBD1. CDR3 sequence: CASSYRTGGENTQYF. The CDR3 bases are TGTGCCAGCAGCTACCGGACAGGGGGCGAAAATACGCAGTATTTT.